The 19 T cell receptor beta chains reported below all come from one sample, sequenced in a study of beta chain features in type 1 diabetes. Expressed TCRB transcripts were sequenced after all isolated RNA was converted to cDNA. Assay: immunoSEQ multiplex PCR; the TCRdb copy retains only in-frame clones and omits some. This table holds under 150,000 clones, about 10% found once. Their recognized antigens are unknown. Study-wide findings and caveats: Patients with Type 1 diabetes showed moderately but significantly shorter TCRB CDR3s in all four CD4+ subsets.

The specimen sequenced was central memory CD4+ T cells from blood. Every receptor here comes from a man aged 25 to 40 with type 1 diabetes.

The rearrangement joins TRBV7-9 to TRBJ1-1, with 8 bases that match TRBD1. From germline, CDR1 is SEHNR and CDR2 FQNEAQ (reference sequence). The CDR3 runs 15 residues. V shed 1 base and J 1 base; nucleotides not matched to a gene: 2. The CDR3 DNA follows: TGTGCCAGCAGCTTAGTAGGACAGGGGAACACTGAAGCTTTCTTT. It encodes CASSLVGQGNTEAFF.

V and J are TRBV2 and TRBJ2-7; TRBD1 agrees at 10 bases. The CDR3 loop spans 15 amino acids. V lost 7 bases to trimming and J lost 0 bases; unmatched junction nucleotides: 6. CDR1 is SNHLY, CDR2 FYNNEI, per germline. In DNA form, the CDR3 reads TGTGCCAGCATGACCCGGGACAGGGGCTCCTACGAGCAGTACTTC. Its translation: CASMTRDRGSYEQYF. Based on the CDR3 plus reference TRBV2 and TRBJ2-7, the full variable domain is EPEVTQTPSHQVTQMGQEVILRCVPISNHLYFYWYRQILGQKVEFLVSFYNNEISEKSEIFDDQFSVERPDGSNFTLKIRSTKLEDSAMYFCASMTRDRGSYEQYFGPGTRLTVT.

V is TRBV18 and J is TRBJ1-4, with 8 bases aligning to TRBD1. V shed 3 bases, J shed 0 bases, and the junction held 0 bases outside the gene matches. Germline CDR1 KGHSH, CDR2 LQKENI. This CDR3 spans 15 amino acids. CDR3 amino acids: CASSPDRATNEKLFF. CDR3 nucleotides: TGTGCCAGCTCACCGGACAGGGCAACTAATGAAAAACTGTTTTTT.

In DNA, the CDR3 is TGTGCCAGCTCACCCCAGCGGGGGGGCTACAATGAGCAGTTCTTC. Translation: CASSPQRGGYNEQFF. The rearrangement links TRBV18 to TRBJ2-1; 10 bases fit TRBD2. This CDR3 is 15 amino acids long. V lost 3 bases, J lost 3 bases, and 2 bases stayed unmatched. Germline V lookup: CDR1 KGHSH, CDR2 LQKENI.

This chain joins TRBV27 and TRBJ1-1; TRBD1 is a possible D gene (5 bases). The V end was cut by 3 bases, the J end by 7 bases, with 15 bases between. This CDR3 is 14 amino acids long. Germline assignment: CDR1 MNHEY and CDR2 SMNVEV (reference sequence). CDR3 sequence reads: CASSFRWGRDEAFF. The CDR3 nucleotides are TGTGCCAGCAGTTTTCGTTGGGGGAGGGATGAAGCTTTCTTT.

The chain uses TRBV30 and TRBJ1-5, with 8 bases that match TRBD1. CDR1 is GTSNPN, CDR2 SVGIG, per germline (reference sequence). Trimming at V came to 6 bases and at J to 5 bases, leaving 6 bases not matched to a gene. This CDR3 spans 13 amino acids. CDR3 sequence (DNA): TGTGCCTGCGGCGGACAGGGTGATCAGCCCCAGCATTTT. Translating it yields CACGGQGDQPQHF.

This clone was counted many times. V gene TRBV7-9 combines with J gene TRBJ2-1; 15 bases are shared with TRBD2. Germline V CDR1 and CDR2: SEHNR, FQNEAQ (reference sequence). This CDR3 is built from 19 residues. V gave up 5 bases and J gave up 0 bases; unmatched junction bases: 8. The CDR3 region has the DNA TGTGCCAGCAGCGGCCCCGGACTAGCGGGGGGGTACTCCTACAATGAGCAGTTCTTC. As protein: CASSGPGLAGGYSYNEQFF.

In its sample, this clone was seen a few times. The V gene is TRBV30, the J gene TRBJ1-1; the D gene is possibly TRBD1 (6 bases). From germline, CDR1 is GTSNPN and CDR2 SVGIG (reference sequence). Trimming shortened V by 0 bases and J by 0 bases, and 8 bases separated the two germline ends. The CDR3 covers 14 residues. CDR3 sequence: CAWSVNRVNTEAFF. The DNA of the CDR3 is TGTGCCTGGAGTGTAAACAGGGTGAACACTGAAGCTTTCTTT. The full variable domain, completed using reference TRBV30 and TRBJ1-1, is SQTIHQWPATLVQPVGSPLSLECTVEGTSNPNLYWYRQAAGRGLQLLFYSVGIGQISSEVPQNLSASRPQDRQFILSSKKLLLSDSGFYLCAWSVNRVNTEAFFGQGTRLTVV.

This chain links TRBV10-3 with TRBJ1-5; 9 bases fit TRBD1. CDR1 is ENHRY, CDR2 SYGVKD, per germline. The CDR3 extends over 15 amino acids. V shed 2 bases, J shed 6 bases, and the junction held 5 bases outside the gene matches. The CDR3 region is CAISEGQGLGQPQHF. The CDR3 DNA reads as TGTGCCATCAGTGAGGGACAGGGGTTGGGTCAGCCCCAGCATTTT.

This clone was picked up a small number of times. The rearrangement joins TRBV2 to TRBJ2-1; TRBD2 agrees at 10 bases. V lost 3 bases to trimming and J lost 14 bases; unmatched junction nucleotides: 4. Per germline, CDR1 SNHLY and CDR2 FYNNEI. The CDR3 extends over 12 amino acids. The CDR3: CASSDPLAGKFF. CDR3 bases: TGTGCCAGCAGTGACCCACTAGCGGGAAAGTTCTTC.

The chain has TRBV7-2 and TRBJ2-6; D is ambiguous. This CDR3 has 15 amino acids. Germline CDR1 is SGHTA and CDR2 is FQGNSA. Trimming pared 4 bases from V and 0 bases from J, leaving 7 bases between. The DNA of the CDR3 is TGTGCCAGCAGCTCTTTTTCCTCTGGGGCCAACGTCCTGACTTTC. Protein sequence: CASSSFSSGANVLTF. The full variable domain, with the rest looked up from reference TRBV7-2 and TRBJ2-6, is GAGVSQSPSNKVTEKGKDVELRCDPISGHTALYWYRQSLGQGLEFLIYFQGNSAPDKSGLPSDRFSAERTGGSVSTLTIQRTQQEDSAVYLCASSSFSSGANVLTFGAGSRLTVL.

The CDR3 reads CASSSVRQGIGETQYF. CDR3 bases: TGTGCCAGCAGCTCCGTGAGGCAGGGTATCGGAGAGACCCAGTACTTC. This chain uses TRBV21-1 with TRBJ2-5; the table's D call TRBD1 went unverified against the DNA. TRBV21-1 represents a pseudogene. The CDR3 runs 16 residues.

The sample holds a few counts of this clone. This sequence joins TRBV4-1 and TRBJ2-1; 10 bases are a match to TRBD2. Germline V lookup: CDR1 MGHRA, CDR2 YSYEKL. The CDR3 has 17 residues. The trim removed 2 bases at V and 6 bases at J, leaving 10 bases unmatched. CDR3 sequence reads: CASSQSNLAGGINEQFF. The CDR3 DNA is TGCGCCAGCAGCCAATCTAACTTAGCGGGGGGCATCAATGAGCAGTTCTTC.

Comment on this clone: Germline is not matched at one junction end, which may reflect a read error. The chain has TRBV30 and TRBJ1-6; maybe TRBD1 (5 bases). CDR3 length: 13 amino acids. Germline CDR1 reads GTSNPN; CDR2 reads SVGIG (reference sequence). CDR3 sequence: CAWDSSHNSPLHF. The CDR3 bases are TGTGCCTGGGACAGCTCCCATAATTCACCCCTCCACTTT. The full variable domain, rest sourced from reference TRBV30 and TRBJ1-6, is SQTIHQWPATLVQPVGSPLSLECTVEGTSNPNLYWYRQAAGRGLQLLFYSVGIGQISSEVPQNLSASRPQDRQFILSSKKLLLSDSGFYLCAWDSSHNSPLHFGNGTRLTVT.

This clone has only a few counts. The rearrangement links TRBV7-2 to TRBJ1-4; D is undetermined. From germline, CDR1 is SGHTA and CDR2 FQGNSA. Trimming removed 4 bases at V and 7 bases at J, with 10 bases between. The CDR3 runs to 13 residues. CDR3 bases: TGTGCCAGCAGCTCCGAAATGCGTGAAAAACTGTTTTTT. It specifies CASSSEMREKLFF.

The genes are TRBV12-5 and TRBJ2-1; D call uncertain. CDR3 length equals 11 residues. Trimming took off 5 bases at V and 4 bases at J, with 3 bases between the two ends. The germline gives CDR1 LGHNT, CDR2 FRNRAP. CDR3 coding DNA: TGTGCTAGTGGTCTTTACAATGAGCAGTTCTTC. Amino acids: CASGLYNEQFF.

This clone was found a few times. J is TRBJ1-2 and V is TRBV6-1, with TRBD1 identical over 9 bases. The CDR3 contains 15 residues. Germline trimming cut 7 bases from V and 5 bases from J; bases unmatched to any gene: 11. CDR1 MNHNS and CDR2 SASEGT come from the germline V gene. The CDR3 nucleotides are TGTGCCAGCACAGGACAGGGGCGAACGGTTTATGGCTACACCTTC. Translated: CASTGQGRTVYGYTF.

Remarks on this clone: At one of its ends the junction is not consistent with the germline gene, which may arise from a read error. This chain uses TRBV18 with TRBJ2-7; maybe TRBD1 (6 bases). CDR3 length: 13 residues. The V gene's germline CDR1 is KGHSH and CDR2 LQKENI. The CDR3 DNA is TGTGCCAGCTCATCCGGACAGTCCTCCGAGCAGTACTTC. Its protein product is CASSSGQSSEQYF.

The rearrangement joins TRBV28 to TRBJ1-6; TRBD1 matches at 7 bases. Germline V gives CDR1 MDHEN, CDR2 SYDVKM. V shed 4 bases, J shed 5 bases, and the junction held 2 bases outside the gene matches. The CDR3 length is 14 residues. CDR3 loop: CASSSTGNNSPLHF. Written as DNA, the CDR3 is TGTGCCAGCAGTTCGACAGGGAATAATTCACCCCTCCACTTT. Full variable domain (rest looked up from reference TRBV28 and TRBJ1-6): DVKVTQSSRYLVKRTGEKVFLECVQDMDHENMFWYRQDPGLGLRLIYFSYDVKMKEKGDIPEGYSVSREKKERFSLILESASTNQTSMYLCASSSTGNNSPLHFGNGTRLTVT.